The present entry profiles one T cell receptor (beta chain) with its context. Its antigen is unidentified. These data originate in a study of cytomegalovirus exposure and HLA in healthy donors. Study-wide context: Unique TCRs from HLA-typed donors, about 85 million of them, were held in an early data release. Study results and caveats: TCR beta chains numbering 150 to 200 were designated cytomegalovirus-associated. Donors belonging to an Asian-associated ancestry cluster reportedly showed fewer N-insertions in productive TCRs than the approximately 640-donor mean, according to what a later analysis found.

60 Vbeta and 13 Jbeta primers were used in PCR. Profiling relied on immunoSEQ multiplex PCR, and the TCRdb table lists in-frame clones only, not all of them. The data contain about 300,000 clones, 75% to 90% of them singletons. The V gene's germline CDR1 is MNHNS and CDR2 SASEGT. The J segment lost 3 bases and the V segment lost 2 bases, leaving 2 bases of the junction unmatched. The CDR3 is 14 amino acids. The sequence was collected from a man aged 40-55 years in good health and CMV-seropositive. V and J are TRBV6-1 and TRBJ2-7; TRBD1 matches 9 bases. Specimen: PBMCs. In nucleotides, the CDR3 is TGTGCCAGCAGTGAATGGACAGGGGACTACGAGCAGTACTTC. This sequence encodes CASSEWTGDYEQYF.